The 20 T cell receptor beta chains in this list originate from one sample, sequenced in a study of blood T cell repertoires in COVID-19. Profiling relied on immunoSEQ multiplex PCR, and the TCRdb table lists in-frame clones only, not all of them. The sample holds around 21,000 clones, approximately 88% seen once. Sample: peripheral blood. The receptors were sampled from a man aged 40-55 years with acute or convalescent COVID-19.

CDR3 amino acids: CASGWILQGSTEAFF. The CDR3, as DNA: TGTGCTAGTGGTTGGATCTTACAGGGGAGCACTGAAGCTTTCTTT. The gene calls are TRBV12-5 and TRBJ1-1; the match to TRBD1 covers 7 bases. Germline lookup yields CDR1 LGHNT and CDR2 FRNRAP. This CDR3 is 15 amino acids long. After removal of 4 bases from V and 4 bases from J, the junction contained 9 bases not matched to a gene.

The genes are TRBV4-1 and TRBJ1-5; 10 bases align to TRBD1. This CDR3 is built from 17 residues. CDR1 MGHRA and CDR2 YSYEKL come from the germline V gene. Losses at the gene ends were 1 base for V and 6 bases for J; bases not matched to a gene: 9. The CDR3 is CASSQVFGTGDSQPQHF. CDR3 DNA sequence: TGCGCCAGCAGCCAAGTCTTTGGGACAGGGGATAGTCAGCCCCAGCATTTT.

The genes are TRBV19 and TRBJ2-7; D ambiguous. Germline V gene data show CDR1 as LNHDA and CDR2 as SQIVND (reference sequence). The CDR3 runs to 14 residues. V was shortened by 4 bases and J by 5 bases, with 15 bases between the two germline ends. CDR3 in amino acids: CASSTGPSPHEQYF. The CDR3 DNA sequence: TGTGCCAGTAGTACAGGCCCTTCTCCCCACGAGCAGTACTTC.

The chain is built from TRBV19 and TRBJ2-1; 10 nucleotides agree with TRBD2. The trim removed 1 base at V and 8 bases at J, leaving 11 bases unmatched. Germline V CDR1 and CDR2: LNHDA, SQIVND (reference sequence). The CDR3 runs 17 residues. CDR3 nucleotide sequence: TGTGCCAGTAGTATAGCAGCCCCTAGCGGGAGATTCGATGAGCAGTTCTTC. This codes for CASSIAAPSGRFDEQFF.

The CDR3 nucleotides are TGTGCCAGTAGTCTTTGGGACAGAAACTATGGCTACACCTTC. It codes for CASSLWDRNYGYTF. The V gene is TRBV19, the J gene TRBJ1-2; 7 nucleotides agree with TRBD1. The CDR3 is made up of 14 amino acids. J gave up 2 bases and V 5 bases, and 5 bases lay outside the gene matches. Per the germline V gene, CDR1 is LNHDA and CDR2 is SQIVND (reference sequence).

The chain employs TRBV10-3 and TRBJ2-1; 7 bases match TRBD1. This CDR3 contains 15 residues. CDR1 and CDR2 (germline): ENHRY, SYGVKD. The ends lost 3 bases at V and 8 bases at J; junction bases unmatched: 10. The CDR3 region has the DNA TGTGCCATCAGTGACCGAAGAACAGGGGTCGATGAGCAGTTCTTC. Its translation is CAISDRRTGVDEQFF.

The rearrangement links TRBV7-3 to TRBJ2-1; 8 bases map to TRBD2. This CDR3 is built from 21 residues. Germline V CDR1 and CDR2: SGHTA, FQGTGA. After removal of 3 bases from V and 4 bases from J, the junction contained 23 bases not matched to a gene. The CDR3 here is CASSLAPLQRGTQLRYNEQFF. CDR3 coding DNA: TGTGCCAGCAGCTTGGCCCCTTTACAGCGGGGGACCCAATTGAGATACAATGAGCAGTTCTTC. Complete variable domain (other parts from reference TRBV7-3 and TRBJ2-1): GAGVSQTPSNKVTEKGKYVELRCDPISGHTALYWYRQSLGQGPEFLIYFQGTGAADDSGLPNDRFFAVRPEGSVSTLKIQRTERGDSAVYLCASSLAPLQRGTQLRYNEQFFGPGTRLTVL.

The V call is TRBV14, the J call TRBJ2-1; possible D gene TRBD1, 6 bases. CDR3 length: 15 amino acids. Trimming removed 1 base from V and 4 bases from J, with 11 bases in between. The V gene's germline CDR1 is SGHDN and CDR2 FVKESK. The CDR3 loop reads CASSQGGQLYNEQFF. DNA of the CDR3: TGTGCCAGCAGCCAAGGAGGACAGCTATACAATGAGCAGTTCTTC.

The chain combines TRBV5-1 with TRBJ1-3, with TRBD1 matching over 10 bases. The CDR3 length is 21 residues. The J segment lost 0 bases and the V segment lost 3 bases, leaving 18 bases of the junction unmatched. Germline CDR1 SGHRS, CDR2 YFSETQ. This chain's CDR3 is CASSCTTGTGAFLSSGNTIYF. As DNA, the CDR3 is TGCGCCAGCAGCTGTACAACCGGGACAGGGGCCTTTTTAAGCTCTGGAAACACCATATATTTT.

This clone was detected only once. J is TRBJ1-5 and V is TRBV19; a possible D gene is TRBD1 (5 bases). The CDR3 consists of 16 residues. Trimming left V 3 bases short and J 2 bases short, with 14 bases between. Germline lookup yields CDR1 LNHDA and CDR2 SQIVND (reference sequence). The CDR3 DNA sequence: TGTGCCAGTAGTATTGGCCAGGGTGGGGGCAATCAGCCCCAGCATTTT. Protein product: CASSIGQGGGNQPQHF. The variable domain in full, completed from reference TRBV19 and TRBJ1-5, reads DGGITQSPKYLFRKEGQNVTLSCEQNLNHDAMYWYRQDPGQGLRLIYYSQIVNDFQKGDIAEGYSVSREKKESFPLTVTSAQKNPTAFYLCASSIGQGGGNQPQHFGDGTRLSIL.

The chain has TRBV9 and TRBJ2-1; D unclear. V was cut by 2 bases and J by 9 bases, with 18 bases left in between. Germline CDR1 is SGDLS and CDR2 is YYNGEE. There are 15 residues in the CDR3. The CDR3 here is CASSVGSGADGEQFF. The CDR3 region has the DNA TGTGCCAGCAGCGTCGGGTCCGGAGCCGATGGTGAGCAGTTCTTC.

The genes are TRBV6-1 and TRBJ1-5, with D perhaps matching TRBD1 (5 bases). Per the germline V gene, CDR1 is MNHNS and CDR2 is SASEGT. This CDR3 comprises 12 residues. V was clipped by 3 bases and J by 6 bases, with 6 bases between them. In DNA form, the CDR3 reads TGTGCCAGCAGTGACGGGGGTCAGCCCCAGCATTTT. The encoded protein is CASSDGGQPQHF.

V usage is TRBV9 and J usage is TRBJ2-3, with 8 bases matching TRBD2. The CDR3 loop spans 15 amino acids. Losses at the gene ends were 5 bases for V and 0 bases for J; bases not matched to a gene: 5. The germline V gene has CDR1 SGDLS and CDR2 YYNGEE. CDR3 region: CASSRSSGSTDTQYF. The CDR3 DNA sequence: TGTGCCAGCAGTAGGTCTAGCGGGAGCACAGATACGCAGTATTTT.

The chain links TRBV30 to TRBJ1-1; TRBD1 is a possible D gene (5 bases). The CDR3 runs to 13 residues. CDR1 GTSNPN and CDR2 SVGIG come from the germline V gene (reference sequence). Trimming removed 4 bases at V and 4 bases at J, with 13 bases between. CDR3 region: CAWTETGGTEAFF. In DNA, the CDR3 is TGTGCCTGGACAGAAACGGGGGGCACTGAAGCTTTCTTT.

The V gene is TRBV6-2 or TRBV6-3, the J gene TRBJ1-5; D not resolved. CDR3 length equals 15 residues. Germline values: CDR1 MNHEY, CDR2 SVGEGT. Trimming removed 2 bases at V and 0 bases at J, with 8 bases between. CDR3 amino acids: CASSYAGSSNQPQHF. The CDR3 DNA sequence: TGTGCCAGCAGTTACGCGGGGAGTAGCAATCAGCCCCAGCATTTT.

The chain combines TRBV5-5 with TRBJ1-6, with TRBD1 matching 7 bases. The trim removed 0 bases at V and 10 bases at J, leaving 7 bases unmatched. CDR3 size: 15 residues. Germline V gene sequence: CDR1 SGHKS, CDR2 YYEKEE (reference sequence). The DNA for the CDR3 is TGTGCCAGCAGCTTGGTACAGGGGAGACACTCACCCCTCCACTTT. This gives the protein CASSLVQGRHSPLHF. Full variable domain (remainder filled in from reference TRBV5-5 and TRBJ1-6): DAGVTQSPTHLIKTRGQQVTLRCSPISGHKSVSWYQQVLGQGPQFIFQYYEKEERGRGNFPDRFSARQFPNYSSELNVNALLLGDSALYLCASSLVQGRHSPLHFGNGTRLTVT.

The chain uses TRBV2 and TRBJ1-3; the match to TRBD1 covers 7 bases. The germline gives CDR1 SNHLY, CDR2 FYNNEI. This CDR3 contains 13 residues. V shed 8 bases, J shed 2 bases, and the junction held 3 bases outside the gene matches. The CDR3 here is CASGQVPGNTIYF. The CDR3 region has the DNA TGTGCCAGCGGACAGGTCCCTGGAAACACCATATATTTT.

V is TRBV5-8 and J is TRBJ1-2, with D perhaps TRBD1 (6 bases). Germline V lookup: CDR1 SGHTS, CDR2 YDEGEE. V was trimmed by 8 bases and J by 2 bases, leaving 16 bases between them. This CDR3 has 14 amino acids. The CDR3 sequence is CASKQGTPNYGYTF. The CDR3 DNA reads as TGTGCCAGTAAGCAGGGGACCCCAAACTATGGCTACACCTTC.

This chain links TRBV27 with TRBJ1-6; 9 nucleotides match TRBD1. There are 14 residues in the CDR3. Germline V lookup: CDR1 MNHEY, CDR2 SMNVEV (reference sequence). The J segment lost 8 bases and the V segment lost 6 bases, leaving 5 bases of the junction unmatched. CDR3 protein: CASSWTGVDSPLHF. The CDR3 DNA sequence: TGTGCCAGCAGCTGGACAGGGGTTGATTCACCCCTCCACTTT.

This chain uses TRBV3-1 (or the pseudogene TRBV3-2) with TRBJ2-1; 9 bases fit TRBD2. The germline V gene encodes CDR1 LGHDT and CDR2 YNNKEL (reference sequence). After removal of 3 bases from V and 5 bases from J, the junction contained 5 bases not matched to a gene. The CDR3 has 15 amino acids. The CDR3 nucleotides are TGTGCCAGCAGCCAGCCTAGCGGGAATGACAATGAGCAGTTCTTC. It specifies CASSQPSGNDNEQFF.